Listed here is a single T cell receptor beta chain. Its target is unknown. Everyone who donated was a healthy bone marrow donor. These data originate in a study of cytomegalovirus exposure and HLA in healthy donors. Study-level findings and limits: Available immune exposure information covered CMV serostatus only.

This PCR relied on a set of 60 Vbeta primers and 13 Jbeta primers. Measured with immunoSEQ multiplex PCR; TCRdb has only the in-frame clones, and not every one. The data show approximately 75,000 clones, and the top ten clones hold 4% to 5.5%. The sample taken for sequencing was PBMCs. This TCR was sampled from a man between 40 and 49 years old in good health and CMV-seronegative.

The CDR3 coding sequence is TGTGCCACCAGCAGAGTAAAGGGGGTTATCACCGGGGAGCTGTTTTTT. Protein product: CATSRVKGVITGELFF. The chain is built from TRBV15 and TRBJ2-2, with D perhaps matching TRBD1 (6 bases). Germline CDR1 reads LNHNV; CDR2 reads YYDKDF (reference sequence). The CDR3 has 16 residues. Deletions cut 1 base from V and 4 bases from J, with 13 bases between.